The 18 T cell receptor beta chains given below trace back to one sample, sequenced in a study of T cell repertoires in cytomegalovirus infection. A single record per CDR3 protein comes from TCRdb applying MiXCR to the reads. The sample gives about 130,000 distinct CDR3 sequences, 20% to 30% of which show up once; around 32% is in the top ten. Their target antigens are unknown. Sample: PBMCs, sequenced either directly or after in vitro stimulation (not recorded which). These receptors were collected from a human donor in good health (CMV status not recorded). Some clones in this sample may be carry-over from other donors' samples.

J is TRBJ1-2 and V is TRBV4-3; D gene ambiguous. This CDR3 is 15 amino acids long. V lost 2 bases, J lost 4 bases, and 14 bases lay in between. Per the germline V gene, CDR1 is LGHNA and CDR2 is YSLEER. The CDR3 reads CASSQHSRGSYGYTF. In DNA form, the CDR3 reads TGCGCCAGCAGCCAACATAGTAGAGGCAGCTATGGCTACACCTTC.

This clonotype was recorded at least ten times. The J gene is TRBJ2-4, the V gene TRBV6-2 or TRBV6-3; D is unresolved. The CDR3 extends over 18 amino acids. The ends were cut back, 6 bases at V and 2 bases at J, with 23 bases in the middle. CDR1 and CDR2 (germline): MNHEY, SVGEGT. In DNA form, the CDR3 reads TGTGCCAGCAGCCTCCAGACAAGGAAACTTCTTTCCAAAAACATTCAGTACTTC. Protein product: CASSLQTRKLLSKNIQYF.

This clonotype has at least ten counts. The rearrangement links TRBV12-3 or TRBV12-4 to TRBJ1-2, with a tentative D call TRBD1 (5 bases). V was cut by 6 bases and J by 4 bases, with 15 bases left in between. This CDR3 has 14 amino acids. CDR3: CASSPSTGPYGYTF. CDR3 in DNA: TGTGCCAGCAGCCCCTCCACAGGACCCTATGGCTACACCTTC.

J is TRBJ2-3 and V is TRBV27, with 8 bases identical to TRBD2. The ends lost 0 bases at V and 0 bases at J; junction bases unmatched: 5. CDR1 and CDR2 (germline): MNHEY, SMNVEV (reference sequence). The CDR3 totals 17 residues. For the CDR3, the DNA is TGTGCCAGCAGTTTATCGGGGACTAGACGTAGCACAGATACGCAGTATTTT. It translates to CASSLSGTRRSTDTQYF.

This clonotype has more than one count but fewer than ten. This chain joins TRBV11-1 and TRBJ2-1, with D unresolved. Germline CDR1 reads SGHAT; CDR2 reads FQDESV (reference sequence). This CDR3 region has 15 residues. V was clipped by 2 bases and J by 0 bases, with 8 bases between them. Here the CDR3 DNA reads TGTGCCAGCAGCTTAAGGTGGGGCTCCTACAATGAGCAGTTCTTC. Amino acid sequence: CASSLRWGSYNEQFF.

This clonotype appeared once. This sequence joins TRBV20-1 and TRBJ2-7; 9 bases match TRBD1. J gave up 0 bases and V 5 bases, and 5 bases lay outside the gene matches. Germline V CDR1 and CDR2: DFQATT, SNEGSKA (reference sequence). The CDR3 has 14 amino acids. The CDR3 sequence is CSAWDRASSYEQYF. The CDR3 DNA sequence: TGCAGTGCTTGGGACAGGGCTAGCTCCTACGAGCAGTACTTC.

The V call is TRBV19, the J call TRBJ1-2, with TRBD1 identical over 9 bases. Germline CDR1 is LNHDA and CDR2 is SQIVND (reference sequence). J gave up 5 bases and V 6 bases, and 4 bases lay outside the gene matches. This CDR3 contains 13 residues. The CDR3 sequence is CASRPGQGYGYTF. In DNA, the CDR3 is TGTGCCAGTAGGCCCGGACAGGGGTATGGCTACACCTTC.

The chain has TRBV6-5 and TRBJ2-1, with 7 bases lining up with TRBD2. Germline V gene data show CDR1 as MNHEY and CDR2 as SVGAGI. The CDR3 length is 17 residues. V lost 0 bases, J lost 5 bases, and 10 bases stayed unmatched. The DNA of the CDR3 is TGTGCCAGCAGTTACTCGCGACTAGCAGTCCAGGACAATGAGCAGTTCTTC. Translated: CASSYSRLAVQDNEQFF.

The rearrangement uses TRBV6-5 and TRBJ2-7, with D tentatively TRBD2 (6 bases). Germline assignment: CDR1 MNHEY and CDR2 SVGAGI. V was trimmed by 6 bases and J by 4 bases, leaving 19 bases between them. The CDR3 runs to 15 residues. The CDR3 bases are TGTGCCAGCAGCCTAGGCCGCGGGATTTTTTACGAGCAGTACGTC. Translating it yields CASSLGRGIFYEQYV.

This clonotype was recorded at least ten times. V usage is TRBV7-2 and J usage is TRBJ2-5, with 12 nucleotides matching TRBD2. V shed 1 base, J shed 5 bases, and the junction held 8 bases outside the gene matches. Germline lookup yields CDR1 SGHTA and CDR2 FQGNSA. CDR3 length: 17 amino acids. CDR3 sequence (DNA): TGTGCCAGCAGCTTAGGGCTAGCGGGAGGGCCTGGGGAGACCCAGTACTTC. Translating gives CASSLGLAGGPGETQYF.

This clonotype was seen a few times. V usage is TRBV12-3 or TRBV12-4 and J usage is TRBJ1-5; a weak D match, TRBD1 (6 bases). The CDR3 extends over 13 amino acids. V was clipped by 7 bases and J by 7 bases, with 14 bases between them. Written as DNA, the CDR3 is TGTGCCAGCATCCGGGACATTGGGCAGCCCCAGCATTTT. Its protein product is CASIRDIGQPQHF.

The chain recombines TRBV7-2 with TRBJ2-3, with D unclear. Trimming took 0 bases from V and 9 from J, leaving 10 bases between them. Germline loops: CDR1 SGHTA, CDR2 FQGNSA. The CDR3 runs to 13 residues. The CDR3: CASSLADLVTQYF. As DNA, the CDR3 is TGTGCCAGCAGCTTAGCAGATCTAGTAACGCAGTATTTT.

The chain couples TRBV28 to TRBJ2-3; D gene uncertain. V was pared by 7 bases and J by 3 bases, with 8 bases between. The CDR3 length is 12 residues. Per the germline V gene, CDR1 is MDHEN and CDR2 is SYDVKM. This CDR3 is CASNKETDTQYF. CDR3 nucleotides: TGTGCCAGCAATAAGGAAACAGATACGCAGTATTTT.

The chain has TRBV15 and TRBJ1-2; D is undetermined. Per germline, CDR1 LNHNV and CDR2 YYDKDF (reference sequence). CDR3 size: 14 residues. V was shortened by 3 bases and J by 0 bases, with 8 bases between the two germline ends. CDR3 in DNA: TGTGCCACCAGCAGCGGGCAGGCTAACTATGGCTACACCTTC. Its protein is CATSSGQANYGYTF.

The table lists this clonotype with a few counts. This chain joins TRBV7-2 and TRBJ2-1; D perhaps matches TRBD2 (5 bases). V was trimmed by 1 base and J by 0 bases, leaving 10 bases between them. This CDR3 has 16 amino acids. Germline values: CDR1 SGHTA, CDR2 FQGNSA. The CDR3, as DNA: TGTGCCAGCAGCTTAGGAGGGCCGAGCTCCTACAATGAGCAGTTCTTC. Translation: CASSLGGPSSYNEQFF.

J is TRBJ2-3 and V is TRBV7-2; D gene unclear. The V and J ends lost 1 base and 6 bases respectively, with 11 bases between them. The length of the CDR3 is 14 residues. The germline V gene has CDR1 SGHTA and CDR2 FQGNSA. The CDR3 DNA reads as TGTGCCAGCAGCTTAGGGCTCGGGCGGGATACGCAGTATTTT. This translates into CASSLGLGRDTQYF.

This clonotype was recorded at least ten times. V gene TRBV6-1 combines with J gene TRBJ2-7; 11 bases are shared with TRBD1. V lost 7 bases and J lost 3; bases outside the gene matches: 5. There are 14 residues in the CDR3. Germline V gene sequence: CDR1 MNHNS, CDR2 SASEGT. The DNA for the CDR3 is TGTGCCAGCACGTCCGGGACAGGGGGCTACGAGCAGTACGTC. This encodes CASTSGTGGYEQYV.

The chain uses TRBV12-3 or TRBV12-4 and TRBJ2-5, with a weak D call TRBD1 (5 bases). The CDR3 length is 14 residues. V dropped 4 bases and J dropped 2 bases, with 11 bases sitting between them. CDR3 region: CASSWTQVQETQYF. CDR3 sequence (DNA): TGTGCCAGCAGTTGGACACAAGTGCAAGAGACCCAGTACTTC.